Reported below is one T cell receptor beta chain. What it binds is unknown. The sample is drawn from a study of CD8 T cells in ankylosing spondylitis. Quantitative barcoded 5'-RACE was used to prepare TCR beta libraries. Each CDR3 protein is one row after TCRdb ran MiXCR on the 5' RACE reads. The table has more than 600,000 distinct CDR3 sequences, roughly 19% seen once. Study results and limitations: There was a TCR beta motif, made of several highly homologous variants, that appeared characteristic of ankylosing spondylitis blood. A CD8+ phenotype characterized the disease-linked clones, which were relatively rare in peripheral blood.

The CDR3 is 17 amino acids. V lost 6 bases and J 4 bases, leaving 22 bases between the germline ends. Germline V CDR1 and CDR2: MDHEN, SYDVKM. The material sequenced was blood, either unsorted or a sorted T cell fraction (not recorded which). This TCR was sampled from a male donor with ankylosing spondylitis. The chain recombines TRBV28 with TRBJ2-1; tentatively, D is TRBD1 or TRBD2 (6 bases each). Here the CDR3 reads CASSPPRRAGTYNEQFF. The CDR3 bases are TGTGCCAGCAGCCCTCCCCGGAGGGCAGGGACATACAATGAGCAGTTCTTC.